The rows below give T cell receptor beta chains drawn from one sample of a study of T-cell reconstitution after alpha-beta-depleted transplantation in children. In TCRdb, the PCR reads were re-called with MiXCR into one record per CDR3 protein. The repertoire holds about 220,000 distinct CDR3 sequences, around a sixth seen once, with 40% to 50% in the top ten. The sequences come from PBMCs, mostly from graft donor cells, collected 360 days after TCRalphabeta/CD19-depleted stem cell transplant. Every receptor here comes from a male patient aged 2-9 years who had a stem cell transplant for acute lymphoblastic leukemia, so the T cells may come from the graft donor. Both conserved end residues are part of each CDR3. The D gene is left open where the match is weak. Not every row has a clone size; where given, it reads once, few, many or a size class.

>TRBD1|TRBV7-6|few|TRBJ1-1
CASTLRGQGEAFF
TGTGCCAGCACCCTCAGGGGGCAAGGTGAAGCTTTCTTT
>NA|TRBV3-1|NA|TRBJ1-5
CASSQDGPANQPQHF
TGTGCCAGCAGCCAAGATGGGCCAGCCAATCAGCCCCAGCATTTT
>TRBD1|TRBV10-3|NA|TRBJ2-7
CAIGTAADEQYF
TGTGCCATTGGGACAGCGGCGGACGAGCAGTACTTC
>NA|TRBV20-1|NA|TRBJ2-2
CSAYYAENTGELFF
TGCAGTGCTTATTACGCGGAGAACACCGGGGAGCTGTTTTTT
>TRBD1|TRBV6-5|few|TRBJ2-1
CASSISGTGEFF
TGTGCCAGCAGCATTTCCGGGACAGGGGAATTCTTC
>TRBD1|TRBV20-1|NA|TRBJ2-3
CSARSQGATDTQYF
TGCAGTGCTCGCAGTCAGGGGGCAACAGATACGCAGTATTTT
>NA|TRBV3-1|many|TRBJ2-2
CASSPPWGTGELFF
TGTGCCAGCAGCCCTCCCTGGGGGACCGGGGAGCTGTTTTTT
>NA|TRBV24-1|few|TRBJ2-1
CATSDLGGSSYNEQFF
TGTGCCACCAGTGATCTAGGGGGGAGCTCCTACAATGAGCAGTTCTTC
>NA|TRBV7-2|few|TRBJ1-1
CASSLVQRAKAFF
TGTGCCAGCAGCTTAGTTCAGCGGGCGAAAGCTTTCTTT
>NA|TRBV11-2|NA|TRBJ2-2
CASSYKETGELFF
TGTGCCAGCAGCTATAAAGAGACCGGGGAGCTGTTTTTT
>TRBD1|TRBV6-5|many|TRBJ2-7
CASRGTGSFHEQYF
TGTGCCAGCAGGGGGACAGGGTCTTTCCACGAGCAGTACTTC
>TRBD2|TRBV18|NA|TRBJ2-7
CASSPHRLAGGLYEQYF
TGTGCCAGCTCACCTCACCGTTTGGCGGGAGGCCTCTACGAGCAGTACTTC
>NA|TRBV29-1|NA|TRBJ1-4
CSVFVQATNEKLFF
TGCAGCGTGTTCGTACAAGCAACTAATGAAAAACTGTTTTTT
>TRBD2|TRBV5-6|few|TRBJ2-3
CASSLGLAGVTDTQYF
TGTGCCAGCAGCCTAGGACTAGCGGGGGTCACAGATACGCAGTATTTT
>NA|TRBV27|many|TRBJ1-2
CASSSADSLVYGYTF
TGTGCCAGCAGTTCCGCCGACAGCTTAGTCTATGGCTACACCTTC
>NA|TRBV5-1|NA|TRBJ2-3
CASSQNGVRVADTQYF
TGCGCCAGCAGCCAGAACGGGGTCAGGGTCGCAGATACGCAGTATTTT
>TRBD1|TRBV12-3/TRBV12-4|few|TRBJ2-5
CASSRGQPRETQYF
TGTGCCAGCAGTCGGGGACAGCCTCGGGAGACCCAGTACTTC
>TRBD2|TRBV7-2|NA|TRBJ2-5
CASSLAGLVMETQYF
TGTGCCAGCAGCTTAGCCGGACTAGTAATGGAGACCCAGTACTTC
>TRBD1|TRBV5-6|many|TRBJ2-7
CASRQGAREQYF
TGTGCCAGCCGACAGGGGGCAAGAGAGCAGTACTTC
>TRBD1|TRBV20-1|NA|TRBJ2-7
CSARQTGGSSYEQYF
TGCAGTGCTAGACAAACAGGGGGGAGCTCCTACGAGCAGTACTTC
>NA|TRBV20-1|NA|TRBJ2-7
CSADVVDEQYF
TGCAGTGCCGACGTTGTGGACGAGCAGTACTTC
>NA|TRBV12-3/TRBV12-4|NA|TRBJ2-2
CAIGGRELFF
TGTGCAATTGGTGGCCGGGAGCTGTTTTTT
>NA|TRBV7-9|many|TRBJ2-7
CASSLGRDRDYEQYF
TGTGCCAGCAGCTTAGGGCGGGACCGAGACTACGAGCAGTACTTC
>NA|TRBV5-1|NA|TRBJ2-3
CASSLKGMSTDTQYF
TGCGCCAGCAGCTTGAAGGGGATGAGCACAGATACGCAGTATTTT
>NA|TRBV5-1|many|TRBJ2-2
CASSGGSANTGELFF
TGCGCCAGCAGCGGGGGGTCAGCGAACACCGGGGAGCTGTTTTTT
>NA|TRBV12-3/TRBV12-4|few|TRBJ2-7
CASSFLHGAGYEQYF
TGTGCCAGCAGTTTCCTTCACGGAGCGGGCTACGAGCAGTACTTC
>NA|TRBV6-1|many|TRBJ2-7
CASSQAAEQTYEQYF
TGTGCCAGCAGTCAGGCGGCAGAACAGACCTACGAGCAGTACTTC
>TRBD1|TRBV24-1|few|TRBJ1-5
CATSSQGGVNQPQHF
TGTGCCACCAGTTCCCAGGGGGGAGTCAATCAGCCCCAGCATTTT
>NA|TRBV29-1|NA|TRBJ2-3
CSVDGPRSNTDTQYF
TGCAGCGTTGATGGGCCGAGGTCCAACACAGATACGCAGTATTTT
>TRBD1|TRBV7-6|many|TRBJ2-7
CASSPSDRGRYEQYF
TGTGCCAGCAGCCCCTCGGACAGGGGAAGGTACGAGCAGTACTTC
>NA|TRBV28|few|TRBJ1-2
CASSLRVRRGVNGYTF
TGTGCCAGCAGTTTAAGGGTTCGTAGAGGGGTAAATGGCTACACCTTC
>TRBD2|TRBV7-2|NA|TRBJ2-3
CASSPGTSGGTDTQYF
TGTGCCAGCAGCCCCGGGACTAGCGGGGGGACAGATACGCAGTATTTT
>NA|TRBV7-6|many|TRBJ2-3
CASSSSPRRSTDTQYF
TGTGCCAGCAGCTCATCCCCCAGGAGGAGCACAGATACGCAGTATTTT
>NA|TRBV6-2/TRBV6-3|NA|TRBJ2-7
CASRAWRGTYEQYF
TGTGCCAGCAGGGCCTGGAGGGGAACCTACGAGCAGTACTTC
>NA|TRBV7-9|few|TRBJ2-1
CASSFFMTKGHEQFF
TGTGCCAGCAGCTTCTTTATGACCAAAGGCCATGAGCAGTTCTTC
>TRBD2|TRBV6-5|few|TRBJ2-1
CASSSRTSGGSSYNEQFF
TGTGCCAGCAGTTCCAGGACTAGCGGGGGGAGCTCCTACAATGAGCAGTTCTTC
>TRBD1|TRBV15|few|TRBJ2-7
CATSPRGPIYEQYF
TGTGCCACCAGCCCAAGGGGGCCGATCTACGAGCAGTACTTC
>TRBD1|TRBV7-2|NA|TRBJ2-7
CASSGNRGNEQYF
TGTGCCAGCAGCGGTAACAGGGGGAACGAGCAGTACTTC
>NA|TRBV10-3|NA|TRBJ1-5
CAISEWAGDQPQHF
TGTGCCATCAGTGAGTGGGCAGGGGATCAGCCCCAGCATTTT
>TRBD2|TRBV5-5|many|TRBJ2-3
CASSYTSATTDTQYF
TGTGCCAGCAGCTATACTAGCGCCACCACAGATACGCAGTATTTT
>TRBD1|TRBV28|NA|TRBJ1-5
CASSLGQGANQPQHF
TGTGCCAGCAGTTTGGGACAGGGGGCAAATCAGCCCCAGCATTTT
>NA|TRBV21-1|NA|TRBJ2-3
CASSKRGVALRRTDTQYF
TGTGCCAGCAGCAAACGAGGGGTGGCGCTGAGGCGCACAGATACGCAGTATTTT
>TRBD2|TRBV25-1|NA|TRBJ2-3
CASRQAGGRGDTQYF
TGTGCCAGCAGGCAAGCGGGGGGGCGTGGAGATACGCAGTATTTT
>NA|TRBV24-1|NA|TRBJ2-4
CATSDSNIQYF
TGTGCCACCAGTGACTCAAACATTCAGTACTTC
>TRBD2|TRBV11-2|NA|TRBJ2-5
CASSLGVLAGAKETQYF
TGTGCCAGCAGCTTAGGGGTGCTAGCGGGAGCTAAAGAGACCCAGTACTTC
>TRBD2|TRBV3-1|NA|TRBJ2-7
CASSLVASGGISYEQYF
TGTGCCAGCAGCCTAGTAGCTAGCGGGGGGATCTCCTACGAGCAGTACTTC
>NA|TRBV21-1|few|TRBJ2-1
CASSAPEEGGEQFF
TGTGCCAGCAGCGCCCCCGAGGAGGGCGGCGAGCAGTTCTTC
>TRBD1|TRBV5-1|NA|TRBJ2-5
CASSRLTGGEETQYF
TGCGCCAGCAGCCGACTCACAGGGGGTGAAGAGACCCAGTACTTC